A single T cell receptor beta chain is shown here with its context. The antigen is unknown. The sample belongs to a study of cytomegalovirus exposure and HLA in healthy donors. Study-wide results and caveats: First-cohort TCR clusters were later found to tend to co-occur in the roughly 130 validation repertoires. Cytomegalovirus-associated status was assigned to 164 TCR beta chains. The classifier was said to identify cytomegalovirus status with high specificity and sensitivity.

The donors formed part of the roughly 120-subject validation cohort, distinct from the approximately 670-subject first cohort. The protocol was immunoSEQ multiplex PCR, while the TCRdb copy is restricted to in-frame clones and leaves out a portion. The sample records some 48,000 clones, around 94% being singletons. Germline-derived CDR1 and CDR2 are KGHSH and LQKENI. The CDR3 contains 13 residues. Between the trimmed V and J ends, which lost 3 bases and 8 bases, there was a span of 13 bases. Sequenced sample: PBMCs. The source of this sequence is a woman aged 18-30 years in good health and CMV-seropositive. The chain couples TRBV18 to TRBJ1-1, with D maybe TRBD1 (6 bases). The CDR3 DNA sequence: TGTGCCAGCTCACCGTTTTCGGGGGGCGAAGCTTTCTTT. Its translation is CASSPFSGGEAFF.